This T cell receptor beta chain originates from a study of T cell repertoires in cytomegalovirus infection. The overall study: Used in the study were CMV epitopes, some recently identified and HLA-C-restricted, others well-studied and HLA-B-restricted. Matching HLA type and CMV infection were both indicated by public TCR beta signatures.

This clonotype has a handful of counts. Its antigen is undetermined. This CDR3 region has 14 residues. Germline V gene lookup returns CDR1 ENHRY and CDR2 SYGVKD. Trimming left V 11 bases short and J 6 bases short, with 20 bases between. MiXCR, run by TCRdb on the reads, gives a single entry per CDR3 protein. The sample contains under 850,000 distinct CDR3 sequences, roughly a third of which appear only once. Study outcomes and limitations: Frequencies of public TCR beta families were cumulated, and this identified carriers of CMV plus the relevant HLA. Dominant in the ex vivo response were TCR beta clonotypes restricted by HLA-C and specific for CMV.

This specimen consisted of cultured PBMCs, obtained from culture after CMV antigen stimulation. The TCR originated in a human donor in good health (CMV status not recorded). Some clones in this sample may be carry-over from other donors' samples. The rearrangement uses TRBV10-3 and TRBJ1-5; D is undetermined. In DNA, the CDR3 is TGTGCCGTCGGGAGGGTCTCCGAGGGTCAGCCCCAGCATTTT. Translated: CAVGRVSEGQPQHF.